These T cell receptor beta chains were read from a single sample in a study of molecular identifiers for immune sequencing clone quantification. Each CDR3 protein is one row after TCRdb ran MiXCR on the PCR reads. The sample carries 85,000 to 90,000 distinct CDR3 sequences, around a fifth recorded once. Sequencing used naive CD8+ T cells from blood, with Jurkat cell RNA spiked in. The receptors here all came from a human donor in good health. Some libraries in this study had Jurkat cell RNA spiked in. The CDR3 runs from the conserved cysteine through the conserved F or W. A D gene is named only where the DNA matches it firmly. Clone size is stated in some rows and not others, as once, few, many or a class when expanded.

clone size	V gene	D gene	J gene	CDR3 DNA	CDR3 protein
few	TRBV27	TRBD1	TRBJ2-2	TGTGCCAGCAGTTCGAGGGACAGTAACACCGGGGAGCTGTTTTTT	CASSSRDSNTGELFF
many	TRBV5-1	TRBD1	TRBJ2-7	TGCGCCAGCAGCTTGACAGGGGGCGCGTACGAGCAGTACTTC	CASSLTGGAYEQYF
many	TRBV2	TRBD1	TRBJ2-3	TGTGCCAGCAGCGAAATCCAGGGGGCGACAGATACGCAGTATTTT	CASSEIQGATDTQYF
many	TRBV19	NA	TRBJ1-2	TGTGCCAGTAGTTTAAAGGGGGATTACTATGGCTACACCTTC	CASSLKGDYYGYTF
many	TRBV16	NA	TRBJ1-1	TGTGCCAGCAGCCAATTTAGGAAGGGGGTTGCTGAAGCTTTCTTT	CASSQFRKGVAEAFF
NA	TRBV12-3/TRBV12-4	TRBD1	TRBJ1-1	TGTGCCGGCAGTTCCGAGACAGGGACGGGTCATGGGACTGAAGCTTTCTTT	CAGSSETGTGHGTEAFF
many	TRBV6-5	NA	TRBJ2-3	TGTGCCAGCAGTTACGGCAGATCCACAGATACGCAGTATTTT	CASSYGRSTDTQYF
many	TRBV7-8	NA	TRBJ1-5	TGTGCCAGCAGCGCCGAAGACAGGAGATTTAGCAATCAGCCCCAGCATTTT	CASSAEDRRFSNQPQHF
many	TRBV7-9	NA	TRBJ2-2	TGTGCCAGCAGGCCCCCAACCGGGTCTGCCGGGGAGCTGTTTTTT	CASRPPTGSAGELFF
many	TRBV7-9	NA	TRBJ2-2	TGTGCCAGCAGCTCTTCCTCTAACCCCGGAGTCACCGGGGAGCTGTTTTTT	CASSSSSNPGVTGELFF
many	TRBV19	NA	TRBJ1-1	TGTGCCAGTAGTATAACAGGAATGAACACTGAAGCTTTCTTT	CASSITGMNTEAFF
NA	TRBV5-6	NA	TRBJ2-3	TGTGCCAGCAGCCTTTACGAATGGGTCACAGATACGCAGTATTTT	CASSLYEWVTDTQYF
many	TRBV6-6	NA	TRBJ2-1	TGTGCCAGCAGTTACTCGGTGGCTAGCGCTGAGAGGGAGCAGTTCTTC	CASSYSVASAEREQFF
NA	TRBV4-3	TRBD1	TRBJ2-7	TGCGCCAGCAGCCAAAATCGACCGGGACAGGGCATCTACGAGCAGTACTTC	CASSQNRPGQGIYEQYF
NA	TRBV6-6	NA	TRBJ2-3	TGTGCCGGCAGTATTCTGTTGGGTCCCACAGATACGCAGTATTTT	CAGSILLGPTDTQYF
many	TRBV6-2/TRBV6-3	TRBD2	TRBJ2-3	TGTGCCAGCAGTGGGACTAGCGGGGGCGAAGATACGCAGTATTTT	CASSGTSGGEDTQYF